The 7 T cell receptor beta chains listed next were all sequenced from one sample in a study of chemoradiotherapy in HPV16-positive cancers. The protocol was immunoSEQ multiplex PCR, while the TCRdb copy is restricted to in-frame clones and leaves out a portion. The data contain 29,000 or so clones, approximately 91% of them singletons. Material: blood, obtained from a patient who underwent chemoradiotherapy. These receptors were taken from a human donor with HPV-associated anogenital cancer.

The genes are TRBV11-2 and TRBJ2-3; 10 bases are shared with TRBD2. The CDR3 is made up of 17 amino acids. Looked up from germline, CDR1 is SGHAT and CDR2 is FQNNGV. The ends lost 1 base at V and 1 base at J; junction bases unmatched: 5. The CDR3, as DNA: TGTGCCAGCAGCTTAGCCCAGGGGACTAGCGGCACAGATACGCAGTATTTT. Translation gives CASSLAQGTSGTDTQYF.

The rearrangement uses TRBV28 and TRBJ2-7, with TRBD2 identical over 8 bases. Germline trimming cut 7 bases from V and 7 bases from J; bases unmatched to any gene: 12. The CDR3 is made up of 14 amino acids. CDR1 MDHEN and CDR2 SYDVKM come from the germline V gene. The CDR3 nucleotides are TGTGCCAGCAACCCCCGGGGGGGGACTTGGGAGCAGTACTTC. As protein: CASNPRGGTWEQYF.

The genes are TRBV4-1 and TRBJ2-2; 9 bases align to TRBD1. Germline V gene data show CDR1 as MGHRA and CDR2 as YSYEKL. Unmatched junction bases numbered 18, after V lost 4 bases and J lost 0 bases. This CDR3 is 21 amino acids long. CDR3 protein: CASSLPRLGQGSSTNTGELFF. In DNA, the CDR3 is TGCGCCAGCAGCCTCCCCCGACTGGGACAGGGATCTTCGACGAACACCGGGGAGCTGTTTTTT.

The genes are TRBV2 and TRBJ2-3; D is undetermined. Between the trimmed V and J ends, which lost 7 bases and 8 bases, there was a span of 13 bases. The germline V gene encodes CDR1 SNHLY and CDR2 FYNNEI. The CDR3 has 12 residues. DNA for the CDR3: TGTGCCAGCAATATAATATCGGGTACGCAGTATTTT. Amino acids: CASNIISGTQYF.

J is TRBJ1-5 and V is TRBV7-9; D unclear. CDR3 size: 14 residues. The germline V and J ends were trimmed by 2 bases and 4 bases, with 9 bases remaining between them. The germline gives CDR1 SEHNR, CDR2 FQNEAQ (reference sequence). The CDR3 loop is CASSLRGENQPQHF. For the CDR3, the DNA is TGTGCCAGCAGCTTACGCGGCGAGAATCAGCCCCAGCATTTT.

The rearrangement links TRBV30 to TRBJ2-7; 7 bases match TRBD2. The ends lost 4 bases at V and 3 bases at J; junction bases unmatched: 3. The CDR3 length is 12 residues. The V gene's germline CDR1 is GTSNPN and CDR2 SVGIG (reference sequence). Here the CDR3 DNA reads TGTGCCTGGACTAGCGGATACTACGAGCAGTACTTC. It specifies CAWTSGYYEQYF. Looking up the rest from reference TRBV30 and TRBJ2-7 gives the full variable domain: SQTIHQWPATLVQPVGSPLSLECTVEGTSNPNLYWYRQAAGRGLQLLFYSVGIGQISSEVPQNLSASRPQDRQFILSSKKLLLSDSGFYLCAWTSGYYEQYFGPGTRLTVT.

CDR3 residues: CASRPVSRVAGADTQYF. As DNA, the CDR3 is TGTGCCAGCAGGCCAGTCTCCAGGGTAGCGGGGGCAGATACGCAGTATTTT. The rearrangement uses TRBV27 and TRBJ2-3; 9 bases are shared with TRBD2. The germline CDR1 and CDR2 sequences are MNHEY and SMNVEV (reference sequence). V gave up 6 bases and J gave up 4 bases; unmatched junction bases: 14. The CDR3 totals 17 residues.